The sequence of this T cell receptor beta chain was determined in a study of control samples from healthy donors and cancer patients. A note on this clone: Within the sample, other DNA sequences also encode this same CDR3.

Germline V CDR1 and CDR2: SGHRS, YFSETQ. V was clipped by 0 bases and J by 4 bases, with 10 bases between them. The CDR3 is 14 amino acids. TCRdb keeps only in-frame clones here, not all; method: immunoSEQ multiplex PCR. The sample lists approximately 76,000 clones; about 79% were seen once. The sequenced sample was PBMCs. The rearrangement joins TRBV5-1 to TRBJ1-1; D call uncertain. The sequence was collected from a man in his 60s with head and neck cancer. The chain's CDR3 is CASSLAGGGTEAFF. In nucleotides, the CDR3 is TGCGCCAGCAGCTTGGCGGGAGGAGGCACTGAAGCTTTCTTT.